The rows below give T cell receptor beta chains drawn from one sample of a study of CD8 T cells in ankylosing spondylitis. MiXCR, applied by TCRdb to the 5' RACE reads, yields one record per CDR3 protein. This table holds hundreds of thousands of distinct CDR3 sequences, under 35% found once. Sequencing was performed on blood, either unsorted or a sorted T cell fraction (not recorded which). The receptors stem from a male donor with ankylosing spondylitis or in good health (not recorded which). Both conserved end residues are part of each CDR3. D genes are given only for firm matches. Clone size is stated in some rows and not others, as once, few, many or a class when expanded.

length: 12
V: TRBV20-1
size: many
J: TRBJ2-1
D: TRBD2
DNA: TGCAGTGCTAGGGAACTAGCGGGGGGGCAGTTCTTC
CDR3: CSARELAGGQFF

length: 13
V: TRBV12-3/TRBV12-4
size: many
J: TRBJ1-1
D: .
DNA: TGTGCCAGCAGTTTAGAGAGGTGGACTGAAGCTTTCTTT
CDR3: CASSLERWTEAFF

length: 17
V: TRBV4-2
size: .
J: TRBJ1-2
D: TRBD1
DNA: TGTGCCAGCAGCCAAAACAACGCCTTAACAGGGGCCATCAGCTACACCTTC
CDR3: CASSQNNALTGAISYTF

length: 14
V: TRBV20-1
size: .
J: TRBJ2-1
D: TRBD2
DNA: TGCAGTGCTAGAGATTGGGGGGGGTTGAATGAGCAGTTCTTC
CDR3: CSARDWGGLNEQFF

length: 15
V: TRBV12-3/TRBV12-4
size: .
J: TRBJ2-2
D: .
DNA: TGTGCCAGCAGTAGTCAGGGGTATAACACCGGGGAGCTGTTTTTT
CDR3: CASSSQGYNTGELFF

length: 13
V: TRBV7-2
size: .
J: TRBJ2-7
D: .
DNA: TGTGCCAGCAGCTTAAGACAAATCTACGAGCAGTACTTC
CDR3: CASSLRQIYEQYF

length: 15
V: TRBV12-3/TRBV12-4
size: .
J: TRBJ2-7
D: .
DNA: TGTGCCAGCAGTTTCTTTGAAGGAATGGTGAACGAGCAGTACTTC
CDR3: CASSFFEGMVNEQYF

length: 15
V: TRBV10-3
size: .
J: TRBJ1-3
D: .
DNA: TGTGCCATCAGTGAGGACAACGTTCCTGGAAACACCATATATTTT
CDR3: CAISEDNVPGNTIYF

length: 15
V: TRBV4-1
size: few
J: TRBJ1-5
D: .
DNA: TGCGCCAGCAGCCAAAGGGATAATAGCAATCAGCCCCAGCATTTT
CDR3: CASSQRDNSNQPQHF

length: 13
V: TRBV12-3/TRBV12-4
size: .
J: TRBJ2-5
D: TRBD2
DNA: TGTGCCAGCAGTTTGACTAGCGTGGAGACCCAGTACTTC
CDR3: CASSLTSVETQYF

length: 18
V: TRBV5-5
size: few
J: TRBJ2-1
D: TRBD2
DNA: TGTGCCAGCAGCTTCGTTGTAGCGGGGGTCTTCTCCTACAATGAGCAGTTCTTC
CDR3: CASSFVVAGVFSYNEQFF

length: 13
V: TRBV10-3
size: many
J: TRBJ2-3
D: .
DNA: TGTGCCATCAGTGAGGCGGTGTCTGACACGCAGTATTTT
CDR3: CAISEAVSDTQYF